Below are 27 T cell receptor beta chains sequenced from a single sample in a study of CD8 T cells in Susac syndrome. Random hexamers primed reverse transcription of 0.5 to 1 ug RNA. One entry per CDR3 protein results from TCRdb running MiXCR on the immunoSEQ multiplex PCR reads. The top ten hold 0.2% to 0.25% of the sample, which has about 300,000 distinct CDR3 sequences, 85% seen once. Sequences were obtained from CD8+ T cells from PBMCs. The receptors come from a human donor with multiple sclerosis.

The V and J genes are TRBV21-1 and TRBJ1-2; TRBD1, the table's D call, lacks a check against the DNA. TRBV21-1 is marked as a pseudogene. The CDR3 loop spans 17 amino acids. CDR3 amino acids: CASTHTPQAGSNYGYTF. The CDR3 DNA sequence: TGTGCCAGCACCCATACCCCCCAGGCGGGTTCTAACTATGGCTACACCTTC.

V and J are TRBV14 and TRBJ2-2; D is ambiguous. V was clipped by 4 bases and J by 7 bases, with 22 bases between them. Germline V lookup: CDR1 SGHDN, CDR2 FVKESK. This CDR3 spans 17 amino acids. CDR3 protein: CASSPPCDECGGGELFF. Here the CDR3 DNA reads TGTGCCAGCAGCCCCCCCTGTGACGAGTGCGGCGGCGGGGAGCTGTTTTTT. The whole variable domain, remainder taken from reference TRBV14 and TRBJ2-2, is EAGVTQFPSHSVIEKGQTVTLRCDPISGHDNLYWYRRVMGKEIKFLLHFVKESKQDESGMPNNRFLAERTGGTYSTLKVQPAELEDSGVYFCASSPPCDECGGGELFFGEGSRLTVL.

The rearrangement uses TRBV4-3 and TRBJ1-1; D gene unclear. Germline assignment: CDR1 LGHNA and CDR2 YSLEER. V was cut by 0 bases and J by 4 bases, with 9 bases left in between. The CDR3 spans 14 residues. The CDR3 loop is CASSQDPGSTEAFF. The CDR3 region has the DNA TGCGCCAGCAGCCAAGATCCGGGAAGCACTGAAGCTTTCTTT.

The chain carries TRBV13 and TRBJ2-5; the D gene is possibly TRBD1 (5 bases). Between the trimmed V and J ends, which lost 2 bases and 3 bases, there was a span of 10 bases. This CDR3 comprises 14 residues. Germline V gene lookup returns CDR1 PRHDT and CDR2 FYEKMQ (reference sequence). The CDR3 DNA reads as TGTGCCAGCAGCTTAAGACAGTCCAAAGAGACCCAGTACTTC. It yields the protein CASSLRQSKETQYF.

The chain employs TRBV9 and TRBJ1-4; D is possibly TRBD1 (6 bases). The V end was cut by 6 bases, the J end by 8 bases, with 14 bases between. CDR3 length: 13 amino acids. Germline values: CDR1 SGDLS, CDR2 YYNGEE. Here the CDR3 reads CASTQGLVEKLFF. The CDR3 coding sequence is TGTGCCAGCACCCAGGGGTTAGTCGAAAAACTGTTTTTT.

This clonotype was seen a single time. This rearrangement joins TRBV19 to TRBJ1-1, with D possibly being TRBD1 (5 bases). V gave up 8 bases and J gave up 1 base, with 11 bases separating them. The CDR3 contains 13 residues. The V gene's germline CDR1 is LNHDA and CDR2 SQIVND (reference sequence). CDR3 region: CASRWGSNTEAFF. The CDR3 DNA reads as TGTGCCAGTCGATGGGGCTCGAACACTGAAGCTTTCTTT.

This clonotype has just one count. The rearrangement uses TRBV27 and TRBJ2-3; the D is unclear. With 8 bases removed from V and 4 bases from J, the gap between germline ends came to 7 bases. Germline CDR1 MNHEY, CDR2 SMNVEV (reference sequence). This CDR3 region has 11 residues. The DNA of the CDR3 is TGTGCCAGCTGTGGATCAGATACGCAGTATTTT. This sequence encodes CASCGSDTQYF.

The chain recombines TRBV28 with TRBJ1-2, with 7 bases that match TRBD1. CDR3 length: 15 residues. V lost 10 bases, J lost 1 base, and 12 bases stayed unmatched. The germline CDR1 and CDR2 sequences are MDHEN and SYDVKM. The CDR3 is CATQGIIGDNYGYTF. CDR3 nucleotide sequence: TGTGCCACACAGGGGATCATTGGGGATAACTATGGCTACACCTTC.

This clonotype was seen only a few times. The chain's CDR3 is CASSVSGGYNEQFF. The CDR3 DNA follows: TGCGCCAGCAGCGTATCGGGTGGATACAATGAGCAGTTCTTC. This rearrangement joins TRBV5-1 to TRBJ2-1; no firm D call. Per germline, CDR1 SGHRS and CDR2 YFSETQ. V lost 4 bases to trimming and J lost 4 bases, with 12 bases between them. This CDR3 has 14 amino acids.

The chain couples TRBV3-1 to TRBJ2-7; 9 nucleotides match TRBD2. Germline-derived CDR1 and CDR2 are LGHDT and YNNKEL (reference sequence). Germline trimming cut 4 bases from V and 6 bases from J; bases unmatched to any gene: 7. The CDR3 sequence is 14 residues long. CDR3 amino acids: CASSPEHSGSEQYF. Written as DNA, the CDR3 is TGTGCCAGCAGCCCTGAGCATAGCGGGAGCGAGCAGTACTTC.

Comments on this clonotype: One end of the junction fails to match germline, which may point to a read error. CDR3 bases: TGTGCCAGCAGTCCCTCCCGTGGCAGCTCTGAAAACACCATATATTTT. Protein: CASSPSRGSSENTIYF. The V gene is TRBV27, the J gene TRBJ1-3, with unresolved D. The CDR3 is 16 amino acids. Germline lookup yields CDR1 MNHEY and CDR2 SMNVEV (reference sequence).

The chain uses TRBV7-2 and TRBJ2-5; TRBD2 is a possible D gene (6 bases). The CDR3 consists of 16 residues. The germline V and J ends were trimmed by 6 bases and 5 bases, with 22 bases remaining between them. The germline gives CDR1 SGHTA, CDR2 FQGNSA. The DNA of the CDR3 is TGTGCCAGCAGTTTTCTCCTGACTAGGGGCGGGGAGACCCAGTACTTC. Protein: CASSFLLTRGGETQYF.

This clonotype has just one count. Here the CDR3 reads CASSEWEPYSNQPQHF. The CDR3 DNA reads as TGTGCCAGCAGTGAATGGGAACCTTATAGCAATCAGCCCCAGCATTTT. V gene TRBV2 combines with J gene TRBJ1-5; D not certain. Trimming removed 2 bases at V and 0 bases at J, with 11 bases between. This CDR3 region has 16 residues. The germline CDR1 and CDR2 sequences are SNHLY and FYNNEI.

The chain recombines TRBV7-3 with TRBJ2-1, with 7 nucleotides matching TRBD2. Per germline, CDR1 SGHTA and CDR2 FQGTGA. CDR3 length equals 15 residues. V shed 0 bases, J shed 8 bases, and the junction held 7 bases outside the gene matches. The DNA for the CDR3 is TGTGCCAGCAGCTTAACCAGGCGGGAGCGGTATGAGCAGTTCTTC. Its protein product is CASSLTRRERYEQFF.

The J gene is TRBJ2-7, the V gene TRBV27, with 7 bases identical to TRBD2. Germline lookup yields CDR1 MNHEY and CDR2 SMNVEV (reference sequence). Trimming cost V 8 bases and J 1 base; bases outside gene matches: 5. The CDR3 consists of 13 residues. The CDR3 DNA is TGTGCCAGCGGTGCCGGGGGGTCCTACGAGCAGTACTTC. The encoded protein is CASGAGGSYEQYF.

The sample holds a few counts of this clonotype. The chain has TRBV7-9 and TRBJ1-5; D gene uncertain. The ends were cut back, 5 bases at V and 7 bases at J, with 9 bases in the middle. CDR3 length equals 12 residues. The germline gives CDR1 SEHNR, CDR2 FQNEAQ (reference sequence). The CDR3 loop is CASSLSTQPQHF. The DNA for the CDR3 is TGTGCCAGCAGCCTCAGTACGCAGCCCCAGCATTTT.

The CDR3 reads CASSLLYEQFF. The DNA of the CDR3 is TGTGCCAGCAGCCTTCTATATGAGCAGTTCTTC. The chain couples TRBV11-2 to TRBJ2-1, with D uncertain. In germline, CDR1 is SGHAT, CDR2 FQNNGV. The CDR3 covers 11 residues. Trimming took off 5 bases at V and 8 bases at J, with 7 bases between the two ends.

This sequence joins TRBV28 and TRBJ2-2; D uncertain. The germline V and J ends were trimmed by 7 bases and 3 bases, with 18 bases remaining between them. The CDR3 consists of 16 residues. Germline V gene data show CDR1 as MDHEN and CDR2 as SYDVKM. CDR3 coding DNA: TGTGCCAGCACCCTCCTGACCGGGTTCCACACCGGGGAGCTGTTTTTT. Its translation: CASTLLTGFHTGELFF.

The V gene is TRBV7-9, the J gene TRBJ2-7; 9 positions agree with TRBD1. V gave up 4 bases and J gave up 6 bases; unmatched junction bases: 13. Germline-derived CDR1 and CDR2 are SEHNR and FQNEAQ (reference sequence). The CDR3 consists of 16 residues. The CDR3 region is CASSSLPGQGQGEQYF. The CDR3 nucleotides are TGTGCCAGCAGCTCCCTCCCGGGACAGGGCCAGGGCGAGCAGTACTTC.

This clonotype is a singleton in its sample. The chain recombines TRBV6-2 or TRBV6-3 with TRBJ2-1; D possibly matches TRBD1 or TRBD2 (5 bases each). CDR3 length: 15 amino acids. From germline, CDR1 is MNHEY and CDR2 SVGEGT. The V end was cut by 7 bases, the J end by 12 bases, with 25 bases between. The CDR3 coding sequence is TGTGCCAGCATTCTTCGGGACGGATACAATGAAGTGCAGTTCTTC. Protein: CASILRDGYNEVQFF.

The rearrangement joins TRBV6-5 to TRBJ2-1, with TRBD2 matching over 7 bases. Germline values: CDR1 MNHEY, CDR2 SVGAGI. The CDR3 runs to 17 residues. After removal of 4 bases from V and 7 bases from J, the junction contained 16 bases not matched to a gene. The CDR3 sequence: CASSSPPSGPRLNEQFF. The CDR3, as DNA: TGTGCCAGCAGTTCCCCTCCTAGCGGCCCTAGGTTAAATGAGCAGTTCTTC.

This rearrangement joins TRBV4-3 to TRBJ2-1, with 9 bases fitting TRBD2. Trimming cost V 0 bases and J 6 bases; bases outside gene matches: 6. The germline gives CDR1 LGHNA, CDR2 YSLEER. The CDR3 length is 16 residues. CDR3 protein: CASSQDSSGMVNEQFF. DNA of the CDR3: TGCGCCAGCAGCCAAGATTCTAGCGGGATGGTCAATGAGCAGTTCTTC.

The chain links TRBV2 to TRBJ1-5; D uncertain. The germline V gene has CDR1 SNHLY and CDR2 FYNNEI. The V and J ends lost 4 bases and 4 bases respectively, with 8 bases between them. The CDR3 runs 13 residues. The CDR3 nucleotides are TGTGCCAGCAGTGCCGTAGGGAATCAGCCCCAGCATTTT. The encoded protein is CASSAVGNQPQHF.

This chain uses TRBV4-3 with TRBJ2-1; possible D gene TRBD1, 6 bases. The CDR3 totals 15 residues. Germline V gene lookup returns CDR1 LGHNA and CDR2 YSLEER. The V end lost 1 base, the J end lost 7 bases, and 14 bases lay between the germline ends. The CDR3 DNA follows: TGCGCCAGCAGCCAAGGTTCCGCAGGGGATAATGAGCAGTTCTTC. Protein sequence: CASSQGSAGDNEQFF.

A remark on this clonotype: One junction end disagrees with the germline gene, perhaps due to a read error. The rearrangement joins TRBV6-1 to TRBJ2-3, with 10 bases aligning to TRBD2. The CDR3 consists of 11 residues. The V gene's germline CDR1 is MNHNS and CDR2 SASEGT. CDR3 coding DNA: TGTGCCATCGGGACTAGCGCAATGGAGGTGTTT. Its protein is CAIGTSAMEVF.

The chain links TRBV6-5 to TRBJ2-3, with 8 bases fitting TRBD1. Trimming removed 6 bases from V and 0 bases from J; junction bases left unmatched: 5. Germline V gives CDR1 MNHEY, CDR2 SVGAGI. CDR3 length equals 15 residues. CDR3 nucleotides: TGTGCCAGCAGAGCCGGGACAGGTAGCACAGATACGCAGTATTTT. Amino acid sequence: CASRAGTGSTDTQYF.

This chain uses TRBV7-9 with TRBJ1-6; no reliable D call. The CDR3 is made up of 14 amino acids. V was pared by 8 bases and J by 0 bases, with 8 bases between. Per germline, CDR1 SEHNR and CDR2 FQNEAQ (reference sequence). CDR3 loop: CASLPSSYNSPLHF. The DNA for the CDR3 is TGTGCCAGCCTCCCTAGCTCCTATAATTCACCCCTCCACTTT. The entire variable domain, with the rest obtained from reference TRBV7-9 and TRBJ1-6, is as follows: DTGVSQNPRHKITKRGQNVTFRCDPISEHNRLYWYRQTLGQGPEFLTYFQNEAQLEKSRLLSDRFSAERPKGSFSTLEIQRTEQGDSAMYLCASLPSSYNSPLHFGNGTRLTVT.